This passage covers 14 T cell receptor beta chains from one sample sequenced in a study of shared clonotypes between healthy human individuals. The data were produced by immunoSEQ multiplex PCR, yet TCRdb's version contains in-frame clones alone and is incomplete. This table holds about 960,000 clones, over 60% found once. The sequencing input was memory CD4+ T cells sorted from blood. The subset: CD45RA-negative fraction. These receptors came from a man younger than 35 in good health.

There are a few counts of this clone. V gene TRBV7-2 combines with J gene TRBJ2-2; no clear D gene. CDR1 is SGHTA, CDR2 FQGNSA, per germline. The CDR3 is 17 residues long. Trimming pared 5 bases from V and 0 bases from J, leaving 16 bases between. CDR3 protein: CASSPHYQFANTGELFF. CDR3 DNA: TGTGCCAGCAGCCCCCACTATCAGTTCGCGAACACCGGGGAGCTGTTTTTT.

This chain links TRBV6-5 with TRBJ2-7; D is uncertain. In germline, CDR1 is MNHEY, CDR2 SVGAGI. Trimming took 8 bases from V and 1 from J, leaving 9 bases between them. The CDR3 has 12 residues. CDR3 in amino acids: CASEHSSYEQYF. CDR3 sequence (DNA): TGTGCCAGCGAACATTCTTCCTACGAGCAGTACTTC.

The chain employs TRBV11-3 and TRBJ2-2, with D perhaps TRBD2 (5 bases). Germline CDR1 reads SGHNT; CDR2 reads YENEEA. Trimming shortened V by 0 bases and J by 3 bases, and 5 bases separated the two germline ends. The CDR3 spans 14 residues. The CDR3 nucleotides read TGTGCCAGCAGCTTAGACGGGGACACCGGGGAGCTGTTTTTT. The encoded protein is CASSLDGDTGELFF.

This clone was seen a few times. The chain carries TRBV5-1 and TRBJ1-6; 10 positions agree with TRBD1. This CDR3 has 17 residues. Germline assignment: CDR1 SGHRS and CDR2 YFSETQ. Trimming cost V 0 bases and J 9 bases; bases outside gene matches: 9. The CDR3 DNA reads TGCGCCAGCAGCTTGGCCGGTCAGACAGGGGGCACTTCACCCCTCCACTTT. Protein product: CASSLAGQTGGTSPLHF.

This chain links TRBV5-4 with TRBJ2-5; D unclear. The ends were cut back, 1 base at V and 1 base at J, with 14 bases in the middle. The CDR3 spans 16 residues. Germline V gene lookup returns CDR1 SGHNT and CDR2 YYREEE (reference sequence). The CDR3 region is CASSLSGGKAQETQYF. In nucleotides, the CDR3 is TGTGCCAGCAGCTTGTCGGGTGGGAAGGCCCAAGAGACCCAGTACTTC. The complete variable domain, with remaining parts taken from reference TRBV5-4 and TRBJ2-5, reads ETGVTQSPTHLIKTRGQQVTLRCSSQSGHNTVSWYQQALGQGPQFIFQYYREEENGRGNFPPRFSGLQFPNYSSELNVNALELDDSALYLCASSLSGGKAQETQYFGPGTRLLVL.

The chain employs TRBV6-1 and TRBJ2-6, with a possible D match to TRBD1 (6 bases). The germline CDR1 and CDR2 sequences are MNHNS and SASEGT. V lost 3 bases to trimming and J lost 0 bases, with 9 bases between them. The CDR3 is made up of 16 amino acids. The CDR3, as DNA: TGTGCCAGCAGTGACAGGGGAGCCTCTGGGGCCAACGTCCTGACTTTC. It encodes CASSDRGASGANVLTF.

The table lists this clone with a count of one. This CDR3 is also generated by other DNA sequences in the sample. The chain combines TRBV27 with TRBJ2-7; 8 positions agree with TRBD2. Germline V gene lookup returns CDR1 MNHEY and CDR2 SMNVEV (reference sequence). V was clipped by 3 bases and J by 0 bases; unmatched bases: 1. The CDR3 is made up of 14 amino acids. As DNA, the CDR3 is TGTGCCAGCAGTTTCCTAGCGGGCTCCTACGAGCAGTACTTC. Translating it yields CASSFLAGSYEQYF.

J is TRBJ1-5 and V is TRBV2; D is uncertain. Germline V gene sequence: CDR1 SNHLY, CDR2 FYNNEI. V was clipped by 6 bases and J by 0 bases, with 12 bases between them. The CDR3 spans 15 residues. For the CDR3, the DNA is TGTGCCAGCAGCCAGGACGCGGGTAGCAATCAGCCCCAGCATTTT. It codes for CASSQDAGSNQPQHF.

This sequence joins TRBV5-8 and TRBJ2-5; the D gene is possibly TRBD2 (6 bases). Germline values: CDR1 SGHTS, CDR2 YDEGEE. Trimming pared 6 bases from V and 5 bases from J, leaving 23 bases between. The CDR3 has 16 residues. The CDR3 DNA reads as TGTGCCAGCACCTCAATTCTCCCAGCGGGTGGTGAGACCCAGTACTTC. As protein: CASTSILPAGGETQYF.

The genes are TRBV5-6 and TRBJ1-2; 8 positions agree with TRBD1. Looked up from germline, CDR1 is SGHDT and CDR2 is YYEEEE. After removal of 5 bases from V and 6 bases from J, the junction contained 15 bases not matched to a gene. The CDR3 consists of 16 residues. CDR3 amino acids: CASRHFSGQGKNGYTF. CDR3 coding DNA: TGTGCCAGCAGGCACTTCTCCGGACAGGGAAAGAATGGCTACACCTTC.

DNA of the CDR3: TGTGCCAGCAGCCCCGGCAGGGGGCAGTACTTC. Translated, it gives CASSPGRGQYF. The chain uses TRBV7-2 and TRBJ2-7, with D maybe TRBD1 (6 bases). This CDR3 comprises 11 residues. Deletions cut 5 bases from V and 9 bases from J, with 11 bases between. The germline CDR1 and CDR2 sequences are SGHTA and FQGNSA. Full variable domain (rest looked up from reference TRBV7-2 and TRBJ2-7): GAGVSQSPSNKVTEKGKDVELRCDPISGHTALYWYRQSLGQGLEFLIYFQGNSAPDKSGLPSDRFSAERTGGSVSTLTIQRTQQEDSAVYLCASSPGRGQYFGPGTRLTVT.

The chain combines TRBV27 with TRBJ2-7; 8 nucleotides match TRBD2. The CDR3 runs to 13 residues. CDR1 is MNHEY and CDR2 is SMNVEV in the germline V gene (reference sequence). The V segment lost 5 bases and the J segment 7 bases; nucleotides outside the gene matches: 7. The CDR3 DNA is TGTGCCAGCAGTACCCAGGGACTAGGTGAGCAGTACTTC. As protein: CASSTQGLGEQYF.

The genes are TRBV30 and TRBJ2-7, with D maybe TRBD2 (6 bases). Trimming shortened V by 4 bases and J by 3 bases, and 28 bases separated the two germline ends. The CDR3 extends over 18 amino acids. Germline V lookup: CDR1 GTSNPN, CDR2 SVGIG (reference sequence). CDR3 DNA: TGTGCCTGGATGGGCCGAAGCATCGGGACTTATTCAGTCTACGAGCAGTACTTC. It codes for CAWMGRSIGTYSVYEQYF.

This chain links TRBV5-1 with TRBJ2-7, with TRBD2 matching 7 bases. Looked up from germline, CDR1 is SGHRS and CDR2 is YFSETQ. The CDR3 length is 15 residues. V lost 4 bases to trimming and J lost 6 bases; unmatched junction nucleotides: 13. CDR3 loop: CASSVMGGSLGEQYF. CDR3 DNA sequence: TGCGCCAGCAGCGTCATGGGGGGGTCGTTAGGCGAGCAGTACTTC.